A selection of T cell receptor beta chains follows, all from one sample in a study of blood T cell repertoires in COVID-19. Profiled with immunoSEQ multiplex PCR; TCRdb holds only in-frame clones, not every one. The sample contains fewer than 65,000 clones, approximately 85% of which appear only once. The sample consisted of peripheral blood. The receptors stem from a human donor in a cohort sampled during active COVID-19. Each CDR3 is given with its conserved first and last residue. The D gene is left open where the match is weak. The listing skips clone size in some rows; elsewhere it reads once, few, many or a size class.

v_call,d_call,clone_size,j_call,cdr3_nt,cdr3_aa
TRBV6-6,TRBD2,.,TRBJ2-4,TGTGCCAGCAGTACCCCCTTGCGGGGGTCCAAAAACATTCAGTACTTC,CASSTPLRGSKNIQYF
TRBV6-2/TRBV6-3,.,.,TRBJ2-4,TGTGCCAGCAGTTATTTAGACAGGAGGAACATTCAGTACTTC,CASSYLDRRNIQYF
TRBV11-2,.,.,TRBJ2-1,TGTGCCAGCAGCTTAGGGGGGGGCGGTTTGGGGTCCTACAATGAGCAGTTCTTC,CASSLGGGGLGSYNEQFF
TRBV19,.,.,TRBJ2-7,TGTGCCAGTAGTGCCCAGGGTCACGAGCAGTACTTC,CASSAQGHEQYF
TRBV19,.,.,TRBJ2-1,TGTGCCAGTTATCCAGGGGCAGGGCCTAGCTCCTACAATGAGCAGTTCTTC,CASYPGAGPSSYNEQFF
TRBV13,TRBD1,.,TRBJ1-3,TGTGCCAGCAGCACCAGACAGGGATCCCCTGGAAACACCATATATTTT,CASSTRQGSPGNTIYF
TRBV5-3,.,.,TRBJ2-5,TGTGCCAGGAGACAAGGGGACCAAGAGACCCAGTACTTC,CARRQGDQETQYF
TRBV5-1,.,.,TRBJ2-2,TGCGCCAGCAGAGGTCCGGGGAACACCGGGGAGCTGTTTTTT,CASRGPGNTGELFF
TRBV9,.,.,TRBJ1-2,TGTGCCAGCAGCGTAGTCCCAACTGGGGGGGATCCCAACTATGGCTACACCTTC,CASSVVPTGGDPNYGYTF
TRBV2,.,.,TRBJ2-2,TGTGCCAGCAGTGAATACCTCTTCGGGGGGGAGCTGTTTTTT,CASSEYLFGGELFF
TRBV19,TRBD1,.,TRBJ1-5,TGTGCCAGCCGACAGGGGGCTTATAGCAATCAGCCCCAGCATTTT,CASRQGAYSNQPQHF
TRBV5-1,TRBD1,.,TRBJ2-1,TGCGCCAGCAGCTTGGGGGGACAGGGGGCTTACAATGAGCAGTTCTTC,CASSLGGQGAYNEQFF
TRBV5-4,.,.,TRBJ2-5,TGTGCCAGCAGCAACGCCGTCCCGGGAAGGACAGAGACCCAGTACTTC,CASSNAVPGRTETQYF
TRBV5-1,TRBD2,.,TRBJ2-3,TGCGCCAGCAGCTTGGCCTCTAGCGGATTCACAGATACGCAGTATTTT,CASSLASSGFTDTQYF
TRBV2,.,few,TRBJ1-5,TGTGCCAGCAGGGGGGCCGGGTCAGCGAATCAGCCCCAGCATTTT,CASRGAGSANQPQHF
TRBV2,.,.,TRBJ2-3,TGTGCCAGCAGTGTAGAGCGCACAGATACGCAGTATTTT,CASSVERTDTQYF
TRBV15,TRBD1,once,TRBJ1-2,TGTGCCACCAGTAGACAGGGGGGAAACTATGGCTACACCTTC,CATSRQGGNYGYTF
TRBV3-1/TRBV3-2,.,.,TRBJ2-1,TGTGCCAGCAGCCAAAAGAGAAACAATGAGCAGTTCTTC,CASSQKRNNEQFF
TRBV12-3/TRBV12-4,.,.,TRBJ2-7,TGTGCCAGCAGCCGCGGATACCGACACGAGCAGTACTTC,CASSRGYRHEQYF
TRBV5-6,TRBD1,.,TRBJ1-3,TGTGCCAGCAGCTTGGCCCAGGGGGCGGTTGGAAACACCATATATTTT,CASSLAQGAVGNTIYF
TRBV12-3/TRBV12-4,.,.,TRBJ2-7,TGTGCCAGCAGCAAGGACAGCTCCTACGAGCAGTACTTC,CASSKDSSYEQYF
TRBV18,.,.,TRBJ2-3,TGTGCTACAACTTATGGAGGATTTACCGACACAGATACGCAGTATTTT,CATTYGGFTDTDTQYF
TRBV6-5,.,.,TRBJ1-1,TGTGCCAGCAGTTACGCCGGGCAGGGCAACACTGAAGCTTTCTTT,CASSYAGQGNTEAFF
TRBV7-2,.,.,TRBJ1-3,TGTGCCAGCAGCTTCTCAGGGGTGGCCTCTGGAAACACCATATATTTT,CASSFSGVASGNTIYF
TRBV7-2,TRBD2,.,TRBJ2-5,TGTGCCAGCAGCTTCCAGGCTAGCGGATCAAGAGAGACCCAGTACTTC,CASSFQASGSRETQYF
TRBV25-1,TRBD1,.,TRBJ1-2,TGTGCCAGCAGTGAGCTAGGGACAGGGCCTGGCTACACCTTC,CASSELGTGPGYTF
TRBV7-9,TRBD1,.,TRBJ2-5,TGTGCCAGCAGCTTCGGACAGGGGGTTTCAGAGACCCAGTACTTC,CASSFGQGVSETQYF
TRBV6-2/TRBV6-3,TRBD1,.,TRBJ1-5,TGTGCCAGCAGCCCGGACAGGGGGCGTTGGGGGCCCCAGCATTTT,CASSPDRGRWGPQHF
TRBV7-2,TRBD1,.,TRBJ1-4,TGTGCCAGCAGCTTAAGGGGGCTTCGCGAAAAACTGTTTTTT,CASSLRGLREKLFF
TRBV19,TRBD1,.,TRBJ2-7,TGTGCCAGTAGCCAACAGGGGGTGACCTACGAGCAGTACTTC,CASSQQGVTYEQYF
TRBV16,.,.,TRBJ1-5,TGTGCCAGCAGCCAACGGGGGGGTTGGAATCAGCCCCAGCATTTT,CASSQRGGWNQPQHF
TRBV11-3,.,.,TRBJ2-2,TGTGCCAGCAGCTTGCAGGACACCGGGGAGCTGTTTTTT,CASSLQDTGELFF
TRBV30,.,.,TRBJ1-4,TGTGCCTGGAGTGTCGGAGGGAGTGAAAAACTGTTTTTT,CAWSVGGSEKLFF
TRBV5-8,.,.,TRBJ2-3,TGTGCCAGCAGCTTCTCCGGGGGTTATATCACAGATACGCAGTATTTT,CASSFSGGYITDTQYF
TRBV10-3,.,medium-sized,TRBJ2-6,TGTGCCATCAGTGAGTCTACAGGTAGCTCTGGGGCCAACGTCCTGACTTTC,CAISESTGSSGANVLTF
TRBV27,.,.,TRBJ2-1,TGTGCCAGCAGTCTCCCGGGCGGGGAGGAGCAGTTCTTC,CASSLPGGEEQFF
TRBV25-1,TRBD2,.,TRBJ2-1,TGTGCCAGCAGTACAATTAGCGGGGGGACTTACAATGAGCAGTTCTTC,CASSTISGGTYNEQFF
TRBV6-5,.,.,TRBJ2-7,TGTGCCGTCAAGGCCGGGGAGTCCTACGAGCAGTACTTC,CAVKAGESYEQYF
TRBV4-2,TRBD2,.,TRBJ2-2,TGTGCCAGCAGCTCCCTGACTAGCGGGGGGGAGAACACCGGGGAGCTGTTTTTT,CASSSLTSGGENTGELFF
TRBV2,TRBD1,.,TRBJ1-4,TGTGCCAGCTTGACAGGGGGCGCGAGTTTTGGTGAAAAACTGTTTTTT,CASLTGGASFGEKLFF
TRBV9,TRBD1,once,TRBJ2-1,TGTGCCAGCAGCGACGGGACAGGGGCCTACAATGAGCAGTTCTTC,CASSDGTGAYNEQFF
TRBV19,TRBD2,.,TRBJ2-2,TGTGCCAGTAGTACCCCTCCCCCACCTCTCCTCGGGCGGGGGGGCCGGACCGGGGAGCTGTTTTTT,CASSTPPPPLLGRGGRTGELFF
TRBV10-1,.,once,TRBJ1-5,TGCGCCAGCAGTGAAGAGACGACTCCGCAGCCCCAGCATTTT,CASSEETTPQPQHF